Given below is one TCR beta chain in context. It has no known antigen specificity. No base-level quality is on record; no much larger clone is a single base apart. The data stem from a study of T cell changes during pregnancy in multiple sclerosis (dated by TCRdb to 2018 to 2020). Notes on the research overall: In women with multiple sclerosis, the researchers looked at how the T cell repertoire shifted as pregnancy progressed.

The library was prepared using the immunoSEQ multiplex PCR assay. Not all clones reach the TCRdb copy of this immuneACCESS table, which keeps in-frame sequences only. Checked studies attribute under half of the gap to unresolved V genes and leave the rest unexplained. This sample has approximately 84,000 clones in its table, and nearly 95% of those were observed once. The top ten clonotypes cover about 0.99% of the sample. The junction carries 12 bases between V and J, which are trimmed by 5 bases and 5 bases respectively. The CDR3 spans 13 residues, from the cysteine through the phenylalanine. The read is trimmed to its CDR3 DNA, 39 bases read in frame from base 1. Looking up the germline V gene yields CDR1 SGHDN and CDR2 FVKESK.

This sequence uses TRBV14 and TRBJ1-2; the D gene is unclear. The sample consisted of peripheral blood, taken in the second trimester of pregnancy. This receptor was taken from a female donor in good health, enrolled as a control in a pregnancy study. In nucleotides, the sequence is TGTGCCAGCAGCGCAGATGGCCTTTATGGCTACACCTTC. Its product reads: CASSADGLYGYTF. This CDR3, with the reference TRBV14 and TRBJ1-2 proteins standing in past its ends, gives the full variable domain EAGVTQFPSHSVIEKGQTVTLRCDPISGHDNLYWYRRVMGKEIKFLLHFVKESKQDESGMPNNRFLAERTGGTYSTLKVQPAELEDSGVYFCASSADGLYGYTFGSGTRLTVV.